The 5 T cell receptor beta chains in this list originate from one sample, sequenced in a study of monozygotic twins with inflammatory bowel disease. After re-calling the 5' RACE reads, TCRdb lists one entry per CDR3 protein, DNA absent. The sample table includes fewer than 550,000 distinct CDR3 sequences. Sequenced input: blood. These receptors originate from a human donor with ulcerative colitis or Crohn's disease, or a healthy co-twin of an affected twin (not recorded which).

The chain employs TRBV30 and TRBJ2-7. The CDR3 totals 14 residues. CDR1 is GTSNPN and CDR2 is SVGIG in the germline V gene (reference sequence). CDR3 protein: CAWSAGGLHYEQYF.

The V call is TRBV7-8, the J call TRBJ1-4; TCRdb's D call, TRBD1, is unchecked because there is no DNA. CDR3 length: 15 amino acids. Germline CDR1 SGHVS, CDR2 FQNEAQ. CDR3 residues: CASSSTPGTNEKLFF.

This chain joins TRBV5-5 and TRBJ1-3. Germline CDR1 reads SGHKS; CDR2 reads YYEKEE (reference sequence). There are 15 residues in the CDR3. The CDR3 protein is CASSLVGISGNTIYF.

The V gene is TRBV29-1, the J gene TRBJ2-1; TCRdb outputs TRBD2, but without DNA this stays unchecked. Germline CDR1 is SQVTM and CDR2 is ANQGSEA. The CDR3 loop spans 16 amino acids. CDR3 region: CSVEPRLAGKYNEQFF.

J is TRBJ1-1 and V is TRBV7-2; TCRdb picks TRBD1, but there is no DNA to check that call. From germline, CDR1 is SGHTA and CDR2 FQGNSA. The CDR3 is 15 amino acids. CDR3 sequence reads: CASSLAGTGGTEAFF.